These 11 T cell receptor beta chains came from one sample sequenced in a study of blood T cell repertoires in COVID-19. Using immunoSEQ multiplex PCR, the repertoire was profiled, and TCRdb retains in-frame clones only, with some absent. The data hold around 240,000 clones, with approximately 90% observed a single time. Sequenced sample: PBMCs or T cells enriched from blood (not recorded which). These receptors were collected from a man aged 45 to 65 who had been exposed to COVID-19.

The chain carries TRBV6-5 and TRBJ2-7; TRBD1 matches at 7 bases. Germline V gives CDR1 MNHEY, CDR2 SVGAGI. J lost 0 bases, V lost 6 bases, and 8 bases had no gene match. The CDR3 loop spans 15 amino acids. The CDR3 sequence: CASSRTRGFSYEQYF. Written as DNA, the CDR3 is TGTGCCAGCAGCCGAACCAGGGGGTTCTCCTACGAGCAGTACTTC.

The chain is built from TRBV2 and TRBJ1-5; TRBD1 might be the D (6 bases). The CDR3 loop spans 13 amino acids. Germline CDR1 is SNHLY and CDR2 is FYNNEI. V was shortened by 5 bases and J by 5 bases, with 10 bases between the two germline ends. The CDR3, as DNA: TGTGCCAGCAGTACAGGGAACGATCAGCCCCAGCATTTT. Translating gives CASSTGNDQPQHF.

The chain has TRBV6-4 and TRBJ1-2, with D perhaps matching TRBD1 (6 bases). The length of the CDR3 is 15 residues. Germline CDR1 is MRHNA and CDR2 is SNTAGT. V was clipped by 8 bases and J by 4 bases, with 20 bases between them. The CDR3 sequence: CASQETPGHLYGYTF. The CDR3 DNA reads TGTGCCAGCCAAGAAACACCGGGACACCTCTATGGCTACACCTTC.

As to this clone: Different DNA sequences within this sample yield the same CDR3. This chain connects TRBV7-3 to TRBJ2-7; D unclear. This CDR3 spans 14 amino acids. Germline V lookup: CDR1 SGHTA, CDR2 FQGTGA. V lost 0 bases and J lost 7, with 13 bases in between. The CDR3 loop reads CASSLTLLGYEQYV. The CDR3 DNA reads TGTGCCAGCAGCTTAACGTTACTCGGGTATGAGCAGTACGTC.

The chain recombines TRBV28 with TRBJ2-6; D perhaps matches TRBD1 (6 bases). This CDR3 comprises 17 residues. Looked up from germline, CDR1 is MDHEN and CDR2 is SYDVKM. Trimming removed 7 bases from V and 4 bases from J, with 20 bases in between. The CDR3 region is CASTPTPGDTGANVLTF. In nucleotides, the CDR3 is TGTGCCAGCACACCAACCCCAGGGGACACGGGGGCCAACGTCCTGACTTTC.

The V gene is TRBV3-1 (or the pseudogene TRBV3-2), the J gene TRBJ2-3; possible D gene TRBD1, 5 bases. The length of the CDR3 is 14 residues. With 4 bases removed from V and 1 base from J, the gap between germline ends came to 9 bases. Germline V lookup: CDR1 LGHDT, CDR2 YNNKEL (reference sequence). CDR3 coding DNA: TGTGCCAGCAGCCCGGAGACAGGCACAGATACGCAGTATTTT. This codes for CASSPETGTDTQYF.

The sample holds a few counts of this clone. The same CDR3 also results from other DNA sequences found in this sample. The chain recombines TRBV5-4 with TRBJ2-5, with D hard to call. From germline, CDR1 is SGHNT and CDR2 YYREEE (reference sequence). CDR3 length: 13 amino acids. Deletions cut 0 bases from V and 5 bases from J, with 8 bases between. The CDR3 region is CASSLDSSETQYF. CDR3 bases: TGTGCCAGCAGCTTGGACAGTTCGGAGACCCAGTACTTC.

The chain couples TRBV27 to TRBJ2-2; TRBD1 aligns across 9 bases. CDR3 length: 17 amino acids. The V segment lost 2 bases and the J segment 5 bases; nucleotides outside the gene matches: 9. Germline V gene lookup returns CDR1 MNHEY and CDR2 SMNVEV (reference sequence). Here the CDR3 reads CASSLTPQGARTGELFF. The CDR3 nucleotides are TGTGCCAGCAGTTTAACACCACAGGGGGCAAGGACCGGGGAGCTGTTTTTT.

This sequence joins TRBV5-4 and TRBJ1-2; D perhaps matches TRBD1 (6 bases). This CDR3 spans 15 amino acids. Trimming took 0 bases from V and 0 from J, leaving 9 bases between them. CDR1 is SGHNT and CDR2 is YYREEE in the germline V gene (reference sequence). Written as DNA, the CDR3 is TGTGCCAGCAGCTTGGGACAGGCCGCTAACTATGGCTACACCTTC. Protein: CASSLGQAANYGYTF.

The rearrangement uses TRBV29-1 and TRBJ1-2, with 10 bases fitting TRBD1. V was pared by 6 bases and J by 6 bases, with 13 bases of the junction left unmatched. CDR1 and CDR2 from the germline V gene are SQVTM and ANQGSEA. This CDR3 has 15 residues. Written as DNA, the CDR3 is TGCAGCGTGTTTGGGACAGGGGTAAACGTCGATGGCTACACCTTC. This sequence encodes CSVFGTGVNVDGYTF.

In regard to this clone: At the DNA level, this CDR3 is encoded by other sequences in the same sample as well. The V call is TRBV28, the J call TRBJ1-2, with a tentative D call TRBD1 (6 bases). Deletions cut 6 bases from V and 2 bases from J, with 10 bases between. CDR1 and CDR2 (germline): MDHEN, SYDVKM. The length of the CDR3 is 13 residues. This CDR3 is CASSLTGNYGYTF. The CDR3 DNA reads as TGTGCCAGCAGCCTCACAGGGAACTATGGCTACACCTTC.